The 27 T cell receptor beta chains below were found in one sample sequenced in a study of blood T cell repertoires in COVID-19. Assay used: immunoSEQ multiplex PCR; TCRdb lists only in-frame clones, some missing. The sample shows nearly 200,000 clones, 84% of them seen only once. Material: peripheral blood. These TCRs come from a woman in her 70s with active or convalescent COVID-19.

The J gene is TRBJ2-7, the V gene TRBV27; D is unresolved. This CDR3 spans 13 amino acids. With 6 bases removed from V and 5 bases from J, the gap between germline ends came to 14 bases. Germline CDR1 and CDR2: MNHEY and SMNVEV (reference sequence). The DNA for the CDR3 is TGTGCCAGCAGGCTAGAAATCGGCCACGAGCAGTACTTC. Translation gives CASRLEIGHEQYF.

CDR3 sequence (DNA): TGCGCCGGGAGGCAGACTGAAGCTTTCTTT. Translation: CAGRQTEAFF. The chain employs TRBV20-1 and TRBJ1-1; unclear D gene. Germline CDR1 reads DFQATT; CDR2 reads SNEGSKA (reference sequence). The CDR3 is made up of 10 amino acids.

The gene calls are TRBV3-1 (or the pseudogene TRBV3-2) and TRBJ2-5; the match to TRBD2 covers 7 bases. After removal of 5 bases from V and 1 base from J, the junction contained 16 bases not matched to a gene. Looked up from germline, CDR1 is LGHDT and CDR2 is YNNKEL (reference sequence). The CDR3 covers 18 residues. In nucleotides, the CDR3 is TGTGCCAGCAGCGAAGCTGCTAGCGGACCCGCTTTCCAAGAGACCCAGTACTTC. Translated: CASSEAASGPAFQETQYF.

The gene calls are TRBV19 and TRBJ1-3; D unresolved. Trimming took off 5 bases at V and 0 bases at J, with 20 bases between the two ends. Germline V lookup: CDR1 LNHDA, CDR2 SQIVND (reference sequence). CDR3 size: 18 residues. The CDR3 region has the DNA TGTGCCAGTAGTCCATGGGCCCCTCCTTATAGCTCTGGAAACACCATATATTTT. Encoded protein: CASSPWAPPYSSGNTIYF.

The V and J genes are TRBV19 and TRBJ2-3; 8 bases match TRBD1. J was trimmed by 5 bases and V by 6 bases; bases with no gene match: 10. Per germline, CDR1 LNHDA and CDR2 SQIVND (reference sequence). The CDR3 runs to 15 residues. DNA for the CDR3: TGTGCCAGTAGGCAGACAGGGGCCCATGGAGATACGCAGTATTTT. Translating it yields CASRQTGAHGDTQYF.

This clone is a singleton in its sample. The V and J genes are TRBV28 and TRBJ1-5; D is possibly TRBD1 (6 bases). This CDR3 comprises 15 residues. Trimming removed 7 bases at V and 6 bases at J, with 19 bases between. Per the germline V gene, CDR1 is MDHEN and CDR2 is SYDVKM. The DNA for the CDR3 is TGTGCCAGCACAGGGGACCGAGGCAGGGGTCAGCCCCAGCATTTT. Translated: CASTGDRGRGQPQHF. The full variable domain, with the rest looked up from reference TRBV28 and TRBJ1-5, is DVKVTQSSRYLVKRTGEKVFLECVQDMDHENMFWYRQDPGLGLRLIYFSYDVKMKEKGDIPEGYSVSREKKERFSLILESASTNQTSMYLCASTGDRGRGQPQHFGDGTRLSIL.

The chain employs TRBV7-9 and TRBJ2-3, with 9 bases matching TRBD2. CDR3 length equals 17 residues. Per germline, CDR1 SEHNR and CDR2 FQNEAQ (reference sequence). V shed 2 bases, J shed 0 bases, and the junction held 6 bases outside the gene matches. In DNA, the CDR3 is TGTGCCAGCAGCTTAATGGCGGGAGGGCTGAGCACAGATACGCAGTATTTT. Protein product: CASSLMAGGLSTDTQYF.

The chain is built from TRBV10-3 and TRBJ2-7; 16 nucleotides line up with TRBD2. CDR3 length: 20 residues. Germline-derived CDR1 and CDR2 are ENHRY and SYGVKD. Trimming at V came to 6 bases and at J to 4 bases, leaving 18 bases not matched to a gene. This CDR3 is CAIRTGTSGRAMRFQYEQYF. CDR3 nucleotide sequence: TGTGCCATCAGGACCGGGACTAGCGGGAGGGCCATGAGGTTCCAATACGAGCAGTACTTC.

This chain links TRBV9 with TRBJ2-3, with a tentative D call TRBD2 (6 bases). V was trimmed by 4 bases and J by 1 base, leaving 13 bases between them. This CDR3 comprises 15 residues. From germline, CDR1 is SGDLS and CDR2 YYNGEE. The chain's CDR3 is CASSLLAPGTDTQYF. In nucleotides, the CDR3 is TGTGCCAGCAGCCTACTAGCTCCGGGCACAGATACGCAGTATTTT.

The genes are TRBV5-1 and TRBJ2-3; 13 nucleotides align to TRBD2. CDR3 size: 17 residues. The germline CDR1 and CDR2 sequences are SGHRS and YFSETQ. With 3 bases clipped from V and 4 bases from J, the junction kept 8 bases outside the gene matches. CDR3 bases: TGCGCCAGCAGCTGGGGGGGACTAGCGGGATTATCAGATACGCAGTATTTT. Amino acid sequence: CASSWGGLAGLSDTQYF.

In DNA, the CDR3 is TGTGCCACCAGCAGAGATCGACAGGATACGCAGTATTTT. Translation: CATSRDRQDTQYF. The genes are TRBV15 and TRBJ2-3; D may be TRBD1 (5 bases). V lost 0 bases and J lost 6, with 7 bases in between. Germline-derived CDR1 and CDR2 are LNHNV and YYDKDF (reference sequence). This CDR3 is 13 amino acids long.

The chain has TRBV19 and TRBJ2-4, with 7 bases aligning to TRBD1. Germline V gene sequence: CDR1 LNHDA, CDR2 SQIVND (reference sequence). This CDR3 is built from 17 residues. Germline trimming cut 5 bases from V and 1 base from J; bases unmatched to any gene: 11. The CDR3 region is CASSGYGQAEAKNIQYF. The CDR3 DNA is TGTGCCAGTAGTGGGTATGGACAGGCCGAGGCCAAAAACATTCAGTACTTC.

The V gene is TRBV19, the J gene TRBJ1-1; 7 bases are a match to TRBD1. The J segment lost 4 bases and the V segment lost 4 bases, leaving 12 bases of the junction unmatched. The CDR3 length is 16 residues. Germline CDR1 and CDR2: LNHDA and SQIVND (reference sequence). The CDR3 is CASSNPGQARSTEAFF. The CDR3 nucleotides read TGTGCCAGTAGTAACCCCGGACAGGCGAGGTCCACTGAAGCTTTCTTT.

The CDR3 DNA follows: TGTGCCAGCAGCCAAGTGGGGAGCGGGAGGGCCAAGGGCCAAGAGACCCAGTACTTC. The encoded protein is CASSQVGSGRAKGQETQYF. The chain recombines TRBV4-2 with TRBJ2-5, with TRBD2 matching over 10 bases. J was trimmed by 1 base and V by 1 base; bases with no gene match: 12. This CDR3 region has 19 residues. Germline lookup yields CDR1 LGHNA and CDR2 YNFKEQ.

The rearrangement links TRBV12-3 or TRBV12-4 to TRBJ1-2; 8 nucleotides align to TRBD1. Trimming at V came to 5 bases and at J to 8 bases, leaving 7 bases not matched to a gene. CDR3 length: 13 residues. In DNA form, the CDR3 reads TGTGCCAGCAGTCCCGGACAGGGTAACGGCTACACCTTC. Translated, it gives CASSPGQGNGYTF.

This rearrangement joins TRBV4-2 to TRBJ2-7, with D perhaps TRBD1 (5 bases). Germline values: CDR1 LGHNA, CDR2 YNFKEQ. The V gene lost 3 bases and the J gene lost 6 bases, with 15 bases spanning the gap. The CDR3 loop spans 14 amino acids. The chain's CDR3 is CASSQDLKGREQYF. The CDR3 DNA reads as TGTGCCAGCAGCCAGGACCTCAAGGGGCGCGAGCAGTACTTC.

Only one count was recorded for this clone. V and J are TRBV28 and TRBJ1-6; possibly TRBD1 for D (5 bases). Germline V gives CDR1 MDHEN, CDR2 SYDVKM. CDR3 length: 17 amino acids. Trimming cost V 1 base and J 0 bases, with 10 bases left between them. The CDR3 DNA reads as TGTGCCAGCAGTTTATCGGGGGGGAGCTCCTATAATTCACCCCTCCACTTT. Its translation is CASSLSGGSSYNSPLHF.

This clone was observed once. V is TRBV12-5 and J is TRBJ2-1; TRBD2 is a possible D gene (5 bases). Trimming pared 6 bases from V and 7 bases from J, leaving 19 bases between. The CDR3 runs 15 residues. Germline V gene lookup returns CDR1 LGHNT and CDR2 FRNRAP. The CDR3 loop is CASGRGISPGNEQFF. CDR3 DNA: TGTGCTAGTGGACGAGGGATTAGCCCGGGAAATGAGCAGTTCTTC.

This clone was recorded once. The chain has TRBV7-2 and TRBJ2-2; 7 bases fit TRBD1. V shed 5 bases, J shed 4 bases, and the junction held 10 bases outside the gene matches. This CDR3 contains 16 residues. CDR1 is SGHTA and CDR2 is FQGNSA in the germline V gene. The CDR3 reads CASSKKQGPLTGELFF. The CDR3 coding sequence is TGTGCCAGCAGCAAAAAACAGGGGCCGCTCACCGGGGAGCTGTTTTTT.

The V call is TRBV2, the J call TRBJ2-3; 9 bases line up with TRBD1. Losses at the gene ends were 7 bases for V and 1 base for J; bases not matched to a gene: 9. This CDR3 has 16 residues. Looked up from germline, CDR1 is SNHLY and CDR2 is FYNNEI. DNA of the CDR3: TGTGCCAGCAAAAAACAGGGGGCAGCGGGCACAGATACGCAGTATTTT. Translation: CASKKQGAAGTDTQYF.

The J gene is TRBJ2-7, the V gene TRBV15; TRBD1 agrees at 7 bases. In germline, CDR1 is LNHNV, CDR2 YYDKDF (reference sequence). The CDR3 extends over 15 amino acids. Losses at the gene ends were 0 bases for V and 2 bases for J; bases not matched to a gene: 4. The CDR3 loop reads CATSRDPGQPYEQYF. As DNA, the CDR3 is TGTGCCACCAGCAGAGATCCGGGACAGCCCTACGAGCAGTACTTC.

The rearrangement links TRBV15 to TRBJ2-7; 9 bases fit TRBD1. The V gene's germline CDR1 is LNHNV and CDR2 YYDKDF (reference sequence). The junction had 7 bases not matched to a gene; V was cut back by 4 bases and J by 3 bases. This CDR3 comprises 15 residues. CDR3 nucleotide sequence: TGTGCCACCAGCACACAACAGGGGGCAGGCTACGAGCAGTACTTC. The encoded protein is CATSTQQGAGYEQYF.

The chain has TRBV7-9 and TRBJ2-3, with D unresolved. Trimming took 3 bases from V and 6 from J, leaving 13 bases between them. Germline CDR1 and CDR2: SEHNR and FQNEAQ (reference sequence). This CDR3 is built from 14 residues. CDR3 sequence (DNA): TGTGCCAGCAGCTTGCCGCTAGTCCCCGATACGCAGTATTTT. It yields the protein CASSLPLVPDTQYF.

The CDR3 spells CASSHTRIAEQYF. DNA of the CDR3: TGTGCCAGCAGCCATACAAGAATCGCCGAGCAGTACTTC. V gene TRBV14 combines with J gene TRBJ2-7; D not resolved. From germline, CDR1 is SGHDN and CDR2 FVKESK. This CDR3 spans 13 amino acids. The ends were cut back, 3 bases at V and 6 bases at J, with 12 bases in the middle.

CDR3 sequence: CASSEVGTSNTEAFF. The CDR3, as DNA: TGTGCCAGCAGTGAAGTCGGGACTTCGAACACTGAAGCTTTCTTT. The genes are TRBV6-1 and TRBJ1-1, with D perhaps TRBD1 (5 bases). Per germline, CDR1 MNHNS and CDR2 SASEGT. The CDR3 runs to 15 residues. The ends were cut back, 1 base at V and 1 base at J, with 10 bases in the middle.

The chain has TRBV2 and TRBJ2-5, with D maybe TRBD2 (6 bases). From germline, CDR1 is SNHLY and CDR2 FYNNEI. V was clipped by 10 bases and J by 2 bases, with 17 bases between them. The CDR3 runs 14 residues. The DNA for the CDR3 is TGTGCCACGTCCCCGGGAGTAATACAAGAGACCCAGTACTTC. Protein sequence: CATSPGVIQETQYF.

This clone was detected only a few times. The rearrangement uses TRBV6-5 and TRBJ1-6; a weak D match, TRBD1 (6 bases). The CDR3 sequence is 14 residues long. CDR1 MNHEY and CDR2 SVGAGI come from the germline V gene. V was pared by 2 bases and J by 9 bases, with 11 bases between. The CDR3 reads CASSYGRGTSPLHF. Written as DNA, the CDR3 is TGTGCCAGCAGTTACGGCAGGGGAACTTCACCCCTCCACTTT.